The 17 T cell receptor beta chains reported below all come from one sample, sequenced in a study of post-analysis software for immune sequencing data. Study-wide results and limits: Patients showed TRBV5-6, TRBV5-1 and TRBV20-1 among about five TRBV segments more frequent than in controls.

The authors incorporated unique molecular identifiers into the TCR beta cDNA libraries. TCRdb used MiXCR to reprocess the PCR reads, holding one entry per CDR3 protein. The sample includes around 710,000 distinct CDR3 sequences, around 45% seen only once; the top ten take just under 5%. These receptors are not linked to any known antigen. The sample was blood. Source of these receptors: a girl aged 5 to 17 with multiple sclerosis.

The CDR3 DNA reads as TGCAGCGTTGAGATAGCGGGAGTTCCCTACGAGCAGTACTTC. Translation gives CSVEIAGVPYEQYF. This chain links TRBV29-1 with TRBJ2-5; 9 positions agree with TRBD2. The J call may be faulty, since TRBJ2-7 better matches the DNA end. The CDR3 sequence is 14 residues long. Germline assignment: CDR1 SQVTM and CDR2 ANQGSEA.

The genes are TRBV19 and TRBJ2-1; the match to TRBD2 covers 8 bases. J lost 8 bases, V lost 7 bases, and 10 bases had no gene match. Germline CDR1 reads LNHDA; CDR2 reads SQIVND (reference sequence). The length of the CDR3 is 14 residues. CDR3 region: CASNSGTRADEQFF. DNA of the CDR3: TGTGCCAGTAATAGCGGGACTCGGGCGGATGAGCAGTTCTTC.

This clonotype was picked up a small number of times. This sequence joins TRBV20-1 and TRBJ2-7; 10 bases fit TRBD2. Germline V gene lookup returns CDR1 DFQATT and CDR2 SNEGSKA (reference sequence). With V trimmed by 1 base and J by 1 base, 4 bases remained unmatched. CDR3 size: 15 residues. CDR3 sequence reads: CSARGASGSSYEQYF. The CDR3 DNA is TGCAGTGCTAGAGGGGCTAGCGGGAGTTCCTACGAGCAGTACTTC.

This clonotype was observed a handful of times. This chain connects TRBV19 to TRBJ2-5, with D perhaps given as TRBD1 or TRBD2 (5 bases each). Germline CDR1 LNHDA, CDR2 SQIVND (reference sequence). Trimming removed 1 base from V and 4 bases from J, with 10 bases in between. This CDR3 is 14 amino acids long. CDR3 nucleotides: TGTGCCAGTAGTATAGGGGGGACGGCAGAGACCCAGTACTTC. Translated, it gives CASSIGGTAETQYF.

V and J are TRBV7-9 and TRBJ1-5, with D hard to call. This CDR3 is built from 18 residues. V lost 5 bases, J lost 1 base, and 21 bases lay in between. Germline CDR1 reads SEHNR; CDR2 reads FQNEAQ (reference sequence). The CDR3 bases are TGTGCCAGCAGCCCCTCCCGTACACCCGGGAGGAGCAATCAGCCCCAGCATTTT. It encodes CASSPSRTPGRSNQPQHF.

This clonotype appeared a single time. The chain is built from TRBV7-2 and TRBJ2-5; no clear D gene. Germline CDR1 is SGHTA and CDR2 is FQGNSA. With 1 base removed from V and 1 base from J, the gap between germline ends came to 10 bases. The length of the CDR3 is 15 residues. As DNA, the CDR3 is TGTGCCAGCAGCTTAGAGTCGGCACTCCAAGAGACCCAGTACTTC. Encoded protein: CASSLESALQETQYF. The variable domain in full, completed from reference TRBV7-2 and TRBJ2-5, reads GAGVSQSPSNKVTEKGKDVELRCDPISGHTALYWYRQSLGQGLEFLIYFQGNSAPDKSGLPSDRFSAERTGGSVSTLTIQRTQQEDSAVYLCASSLESALQETQYFGPGTRLLVL.

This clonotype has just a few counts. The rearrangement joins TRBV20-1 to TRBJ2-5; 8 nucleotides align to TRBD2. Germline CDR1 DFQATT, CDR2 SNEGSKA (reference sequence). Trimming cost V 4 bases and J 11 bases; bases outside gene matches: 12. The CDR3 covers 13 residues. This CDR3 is CSANQKIAGFQYF. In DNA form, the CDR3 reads TGCAGTGCTAACCAAAAGATAGCGGGGTTTCAGTACTTC.

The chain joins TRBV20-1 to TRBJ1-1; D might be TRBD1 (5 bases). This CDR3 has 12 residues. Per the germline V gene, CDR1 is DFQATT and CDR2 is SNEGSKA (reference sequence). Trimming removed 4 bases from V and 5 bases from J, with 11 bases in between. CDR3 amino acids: CSAMLGGTEAFF. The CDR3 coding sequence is TGCAGTGCTATGTTGGGGGGTACTGAAGCTTTCTTT.

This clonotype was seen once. CDR3 bases: TGCAGTGCTATAGATCCGCGAGGGGAAAAACTGTTTTTT. Protein product: CSAIDPRGEKLFF. This chain uses TRBV20-1 with TRBJ1-4; D remains ambiguous. Germline CDR1 DFQATT, CDR2 SNEGSKA (reference sequence). The CDR3 is made up of 13 amino acids. With 4 bases removed from V and 8 bases from J, the gap between germline ends came to 14 bases.

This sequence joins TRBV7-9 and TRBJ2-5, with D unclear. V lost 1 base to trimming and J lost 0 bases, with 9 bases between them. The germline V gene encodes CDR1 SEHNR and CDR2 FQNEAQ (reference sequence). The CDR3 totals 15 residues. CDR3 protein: CASSLGPQYQETQYF. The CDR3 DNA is TGTGCCAGCAGCTTAGGGCCTCAGTACCAAGAGACCCAGTACTTC. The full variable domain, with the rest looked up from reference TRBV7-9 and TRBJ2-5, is DTGVSQNPRHKITKRGQNVTFRCDPISEHNRLYWYRQTLGQGPEFLTYFQNEAQLEKSRLLSDRFSAERPKGSFSTLEIQRTEQGDSAMYLCASSLGPQYQETQYFGPGTRLLVL.

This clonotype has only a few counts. CDR3 in amino acids: CASAPTELFNEKLFF. In DNA, the CDR3 is TGTGCCAGCGCCCCTACAGAGTTATTTAATGAAAAACTGTTTTTT. The chain uses TRBV11-2 and TRBJ1-4; no firm D call. V was trimmed by 8 bases and J by 4 bases, leaving 17 bases between them. The CDR3 consists of 15 residues. Germline assignment: CDR1 SGHAT and CDR2 FQNNGV.

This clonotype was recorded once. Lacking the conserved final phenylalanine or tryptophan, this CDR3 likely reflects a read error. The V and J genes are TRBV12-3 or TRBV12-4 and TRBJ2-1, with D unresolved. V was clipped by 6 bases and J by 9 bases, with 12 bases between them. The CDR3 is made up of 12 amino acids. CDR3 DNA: TGTGCCAGCAGCCTCCAAGCGATTGAGCAGTTCTCC. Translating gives CASSLQAIEQFS.

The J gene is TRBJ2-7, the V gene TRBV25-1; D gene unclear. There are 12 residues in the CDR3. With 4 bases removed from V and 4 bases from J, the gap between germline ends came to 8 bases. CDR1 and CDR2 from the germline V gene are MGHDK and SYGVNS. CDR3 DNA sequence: TGTGCCAGCAGTGTAGGTCTTTACGAGCAGTACTTC. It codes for CASSVGLYEQYF.

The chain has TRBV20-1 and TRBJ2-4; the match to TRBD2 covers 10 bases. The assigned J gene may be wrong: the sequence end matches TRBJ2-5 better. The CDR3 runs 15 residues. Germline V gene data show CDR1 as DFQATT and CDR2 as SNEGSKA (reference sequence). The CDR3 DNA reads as TGCAGTGCTAGTCTGGCTAGCGGGAGTTGGGAGACCCAGTACTTC. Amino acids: CSASLASGSWETQYF.

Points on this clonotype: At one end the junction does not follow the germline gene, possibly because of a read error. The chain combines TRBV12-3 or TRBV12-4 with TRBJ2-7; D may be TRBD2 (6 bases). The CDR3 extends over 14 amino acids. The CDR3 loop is CACSLSRDHYEQYF. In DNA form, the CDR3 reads TGTGCCTGCAGTTTATCGCGGGACCATTACGAGCAGTACTTC.

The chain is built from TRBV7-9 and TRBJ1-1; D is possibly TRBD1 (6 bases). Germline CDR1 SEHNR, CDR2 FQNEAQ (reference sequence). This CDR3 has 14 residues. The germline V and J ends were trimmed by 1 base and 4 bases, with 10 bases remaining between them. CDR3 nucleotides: TGTGCCAGCAGCTTAGTCACAGGGAGCACTGAAGCTTTCTTT. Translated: CASSLVTGSTEAFF.

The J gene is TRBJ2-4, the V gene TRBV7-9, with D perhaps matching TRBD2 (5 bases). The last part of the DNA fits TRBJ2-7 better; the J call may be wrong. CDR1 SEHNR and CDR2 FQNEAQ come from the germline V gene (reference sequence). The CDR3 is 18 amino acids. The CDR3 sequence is CASSLKTPKGGHTYEQYF. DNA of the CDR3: TGTGCCAGCAGCTTGAAAACCCCTAAGGGCGGGCATACGTACGAGCAGTACTTC.